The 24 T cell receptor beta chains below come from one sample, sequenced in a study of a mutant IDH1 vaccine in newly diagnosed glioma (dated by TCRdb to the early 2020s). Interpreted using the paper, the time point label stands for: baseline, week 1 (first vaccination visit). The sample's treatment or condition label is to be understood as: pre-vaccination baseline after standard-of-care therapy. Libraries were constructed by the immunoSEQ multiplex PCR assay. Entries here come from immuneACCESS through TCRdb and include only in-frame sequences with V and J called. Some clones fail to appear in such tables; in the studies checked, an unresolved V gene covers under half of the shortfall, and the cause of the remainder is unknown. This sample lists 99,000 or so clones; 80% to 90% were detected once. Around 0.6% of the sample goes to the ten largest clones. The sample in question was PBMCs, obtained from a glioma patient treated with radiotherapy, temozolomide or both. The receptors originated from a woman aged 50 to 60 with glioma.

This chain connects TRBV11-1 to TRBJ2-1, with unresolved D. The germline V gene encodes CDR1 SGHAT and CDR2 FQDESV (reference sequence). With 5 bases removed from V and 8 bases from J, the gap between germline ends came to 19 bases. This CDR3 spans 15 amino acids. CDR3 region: CASSPPAGTTDEQFF. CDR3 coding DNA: TGTGCCAGCAGCCCTCCCGCAGGCACAACCGATGAGCAGTTCTTC.

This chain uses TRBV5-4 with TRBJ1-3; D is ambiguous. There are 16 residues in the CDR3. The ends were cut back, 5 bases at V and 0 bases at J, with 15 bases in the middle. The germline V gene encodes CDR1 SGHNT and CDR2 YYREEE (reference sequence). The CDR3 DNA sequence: TGTGCCAGCAGTTTCGTCGGTGGCCTCTCTGGAAACACCATATATTTT. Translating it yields CASSFVGGLSGNTIYF.

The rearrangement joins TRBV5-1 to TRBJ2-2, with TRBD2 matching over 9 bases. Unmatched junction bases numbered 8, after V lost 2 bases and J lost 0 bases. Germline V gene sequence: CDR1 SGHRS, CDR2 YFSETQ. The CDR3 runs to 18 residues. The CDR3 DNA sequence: TGCGCCAGCAGCTTAGGGCCCAGCGGGAGGTCGAACACCGGGGAGCTGTTTTTT. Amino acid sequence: CASSLGPSGRSNTGELFF.

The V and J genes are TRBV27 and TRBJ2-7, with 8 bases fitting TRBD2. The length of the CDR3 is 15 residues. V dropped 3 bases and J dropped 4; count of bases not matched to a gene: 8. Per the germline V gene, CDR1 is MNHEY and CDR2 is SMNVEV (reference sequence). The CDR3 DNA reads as TGTGCCAGCAGTTTTACTAGCGGAGCTTCGTACGAGCAGTACTTC. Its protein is CASSFTSGASYEQYF.

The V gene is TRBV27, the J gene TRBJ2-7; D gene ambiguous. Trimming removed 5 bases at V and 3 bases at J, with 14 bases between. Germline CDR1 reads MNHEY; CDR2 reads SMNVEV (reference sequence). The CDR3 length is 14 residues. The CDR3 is CASSDKRARYEQYF. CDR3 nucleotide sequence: TGTGCCAGCAGTGATAAGCGAGCCCGCTACGAGCAGTACTTC.

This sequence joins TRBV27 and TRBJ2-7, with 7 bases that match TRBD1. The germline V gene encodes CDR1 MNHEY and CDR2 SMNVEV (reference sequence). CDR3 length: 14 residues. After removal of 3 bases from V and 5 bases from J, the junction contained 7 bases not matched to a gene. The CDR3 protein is CASSLHRGSDEQYF. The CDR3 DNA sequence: TGTGCCAGCAGTTTGCACAGGGGTTCCGACGAGCAGTACTTC.

CDR3 in amino acids: CASTYRDENTEAFF. Written as DNA, the CDR3 is TGTGCCAGCACCTACCGGGACGAGAACACTGAAGCTTTCTTT. The chain employs TRBV28 and TRBJ1-1, with TRBD1 as a possible D gene (5 bases). Trimming took 7 bases from V and 1 from J, leaving 13 bases between them. The CDR3 consists of 14 residues. Germline V gene sequence: CDR1 MDHEN, CDR2 SYDVKM.

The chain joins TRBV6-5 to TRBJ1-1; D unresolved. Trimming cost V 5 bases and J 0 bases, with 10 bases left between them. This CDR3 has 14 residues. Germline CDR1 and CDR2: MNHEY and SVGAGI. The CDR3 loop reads CASSDPQMNTEAFF. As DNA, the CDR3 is TGTGCCAGCAGTGATCCACAAATGAACACTGAAGCTTTCTTT.

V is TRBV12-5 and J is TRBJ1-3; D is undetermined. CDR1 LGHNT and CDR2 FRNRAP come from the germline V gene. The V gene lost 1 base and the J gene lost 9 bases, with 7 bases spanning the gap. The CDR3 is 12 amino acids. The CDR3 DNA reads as TGTGCTAGTGGTTTGGCGTCGGGCACCATATATTTT. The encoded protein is CASGLASGTIYF.

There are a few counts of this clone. As DNA, the CDR3 is TGTGCCAGCAGGAGGACAGGGGAACCCGAAGCTTTCTTT. It codes for CASRRTGEPEAFF. This chain connects TRBV27 to TRBJ1-1; 9 bases fit TRBD1. Germline loops: CDR1 MNHEY, CDR2 SMNVEV (reference sequence). The CDR3 runs 13 residues. The V segment lost 6 bases and the J segment 8 bases; nucleotides outside the gene matches: 7.

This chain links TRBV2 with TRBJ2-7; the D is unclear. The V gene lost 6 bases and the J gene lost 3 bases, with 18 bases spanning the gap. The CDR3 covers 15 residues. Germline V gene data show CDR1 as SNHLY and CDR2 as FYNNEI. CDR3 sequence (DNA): TGTGCCAGCAGCACCGGCCCCGGGCGTCTCTACGAGCAGTACTTC. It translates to CASSTGPGRLYEQYF.

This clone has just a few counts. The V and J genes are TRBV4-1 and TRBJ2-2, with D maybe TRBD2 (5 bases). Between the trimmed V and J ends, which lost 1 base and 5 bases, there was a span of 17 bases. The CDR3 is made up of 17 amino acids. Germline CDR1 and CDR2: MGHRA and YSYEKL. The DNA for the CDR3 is TGCGCCAGCAGCCAAGTAGATATGGGTCTAGCTACCGGGGAGCTGTTTTTT. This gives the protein CASSQVDMGLATGELFF.

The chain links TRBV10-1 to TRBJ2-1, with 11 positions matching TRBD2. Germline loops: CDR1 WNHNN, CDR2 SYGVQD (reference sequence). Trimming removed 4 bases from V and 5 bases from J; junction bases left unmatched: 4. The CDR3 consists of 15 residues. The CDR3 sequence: CASSGGLAGHNEQFF. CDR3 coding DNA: TGCGCCAGCAGTGGTGGACTAGCGGGCCACAATGAGCAGTTCTTC.

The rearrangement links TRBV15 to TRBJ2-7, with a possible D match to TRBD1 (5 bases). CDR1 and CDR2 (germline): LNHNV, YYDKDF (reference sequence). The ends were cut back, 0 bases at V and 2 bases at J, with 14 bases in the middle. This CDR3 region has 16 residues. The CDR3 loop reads CATSRDPPREPYEQYF. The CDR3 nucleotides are TGTGCCACCAGCAGAGATCCTCCCAGGGAACCCTACGAGCAGTACTTC. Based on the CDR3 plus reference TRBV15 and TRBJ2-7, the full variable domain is DAMVIQNPRYQVTQFGKPVTLSCSQTLNHNVMYWYQQKSSQAPKLLFHYYDKDFNNEADTPDNFQSRRPNTSFCFLDIRSPGLGDTAMYLCATSRDPPREPYEQYFGPGTRLTVT.

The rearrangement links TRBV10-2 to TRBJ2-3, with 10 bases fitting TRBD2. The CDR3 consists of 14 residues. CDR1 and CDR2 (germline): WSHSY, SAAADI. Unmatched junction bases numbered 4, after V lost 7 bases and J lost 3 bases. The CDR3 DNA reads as TGCGCCAGCAACCAAGCGGGAGGGACAGATACGCAGTATTTT. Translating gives CASNQAGGTDTQYF.

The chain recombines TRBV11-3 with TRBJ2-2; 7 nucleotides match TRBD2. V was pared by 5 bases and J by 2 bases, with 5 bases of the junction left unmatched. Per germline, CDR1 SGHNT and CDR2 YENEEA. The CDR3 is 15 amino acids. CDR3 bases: TGTGCCAGCAGCCCCGGGGGGTCCAACACCGGGGAGCTGTTTTTT. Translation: CASSPGGSNTGELFF.

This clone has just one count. CDR3: CASSLVTGAPQETQYF. The CDR3 DNA sequence: TGTGCCAGCAGCCTAGTGACGGGAGCCCCACAAGAGACCCAGTACTTC. This chain connects TRBV11-2 to TRBJ2-5, with D tentatively TRBD2 (6 bases). The CDR3 runs to 16 residues. V lost 5 bases and J lost 2, with 18 bases in between. In germline, CDR1 is SGHAT, CDR2 FQNNGV.

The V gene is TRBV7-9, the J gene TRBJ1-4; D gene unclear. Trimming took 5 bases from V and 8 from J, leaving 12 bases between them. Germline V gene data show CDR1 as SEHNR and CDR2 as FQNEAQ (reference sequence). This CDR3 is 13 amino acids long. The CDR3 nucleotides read TGTGCCAGCAGCGATTCGGGCAGGGAAAAACTGTTTTTT. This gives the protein CASSDSGREKLFF.

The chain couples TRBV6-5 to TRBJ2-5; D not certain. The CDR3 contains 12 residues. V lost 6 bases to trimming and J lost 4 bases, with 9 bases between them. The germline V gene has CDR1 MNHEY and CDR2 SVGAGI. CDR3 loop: CASRPPGETQYF. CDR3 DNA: TGTGCCAGCAGACCTCCAGGAGAGACCCAGTACTTC.

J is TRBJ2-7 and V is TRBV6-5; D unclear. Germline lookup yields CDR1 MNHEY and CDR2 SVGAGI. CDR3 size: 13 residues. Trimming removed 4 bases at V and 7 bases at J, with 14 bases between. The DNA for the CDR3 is TGTGCCAGCAGTTTTGGCCTCCTGAGGGAGCAGTACTTC. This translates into CASSFGLLREQYF.

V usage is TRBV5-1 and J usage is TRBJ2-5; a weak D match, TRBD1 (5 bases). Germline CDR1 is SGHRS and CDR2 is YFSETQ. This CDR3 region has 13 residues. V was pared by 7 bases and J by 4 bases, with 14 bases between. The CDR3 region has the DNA TGCGCCAGCGGTAATGGGGCCAGAGAGACCCAGTACTTC. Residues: CASGNGARETQYF. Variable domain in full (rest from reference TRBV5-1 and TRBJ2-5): KAGVTQTPRYLIKTRGQQVTLSCSPISGHRSVSWYQQTPGQGLQFLFEYFSETQRNKGNFPGRFSGRQFSNSRSEMNVSTLELGDSALYLCASGNGARETQYFGPGTRLLVL.

As DNA, the CDR3 is TGTGCCAGCAGCAACAACGTAGGGTTGAACACTGAAGCTTTCTTT. It is translated as CASSNNVGLNTEAFF. This chain joins TRBV9 and TRBJ1-1; D is unclear. V was cut by 4 bases and J by 0 bases, with 13 bases left in between. The CDR3 runs 15 residues. CDR1 is SGDLS, CDR2 YYNGEE, per germline.

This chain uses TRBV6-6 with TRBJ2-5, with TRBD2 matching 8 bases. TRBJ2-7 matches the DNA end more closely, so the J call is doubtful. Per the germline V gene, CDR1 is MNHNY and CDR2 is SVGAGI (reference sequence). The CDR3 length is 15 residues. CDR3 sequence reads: CASSDLELAAREQYF. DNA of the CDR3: TGTGCCAGCAGTGATCTCGAACTAGCGGCTCGCGAGCAGTACTTC.

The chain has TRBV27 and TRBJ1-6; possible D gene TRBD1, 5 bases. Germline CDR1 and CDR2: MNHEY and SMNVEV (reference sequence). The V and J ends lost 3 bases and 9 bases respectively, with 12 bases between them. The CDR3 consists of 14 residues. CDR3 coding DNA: TGTGCCAGCAGTTTCGGGGGTTTCGGTTCACCCCTCCACTTT. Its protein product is CASSFGGFGSPLHF.